The subject of this entry is one T cell receptor beta chain. The antigen it recognizes is unknown. It has no much larger one-base neighbor in the sample; base qualities were not kept. The germline V gene encodes CDR1 MDHEN and CDR2 SYDVKM. The CDR3 numbers 14 residues from cysteine through phenylalanine. Of all the DNA, just the CDR3 is kept, 42 bases in frame from base 1. The germline V end is reduced by 6 bases and the J end by 1 base; junction bases left unmatched: 3. The record originates from a study of cytomegalovirus exposure and HLA in healthy donors (dated by TCRdb to between 2016 and 2019). For the wider study: An earlier analysis of 587 of the donors reported approximately 300 Gb of sequence data and around 110 million unique TCR beta sequences obtained from about 200 million T cells. The study aimed to test whether cataloging public T cell receptors could reveal signatures of past pathogen exposure. To decide whether each TCR beta V gene segment behaved as functional or pseudogenic, an earlier analysis of approximately 590 of the donors relied on high-throughput TCR beta sequencing. To study patterns of TCR occurrence, a later analysis re-analyzed previously published TCR beta repertoires from several hundred donors and added high-resolution HLA genotyping. Using immunosequencing, the study profiled T cell repertoires from 640 or so subjects and related those repertoires to cytomegalovirus serostatus. Both class I and class II loci were covered by HLA typing, at four-digit resolution. Of the 300 to 400 genotyped donors, approximately 83% fell in the genetic ancestry cluster associated with self-reported Caucasian donors. In addition to the first cohort of approximately 670 subjects, a separate validation cohort of 120 different subjects was used. In the later analysis, no new phenotypic data were used to find candidate immune exposures; instead, reliance was placed on TCR beta sequences and their occurrence across donors. Typing coverage varied by locus: about 629-630 donors for A, B, C, DRB1 and DQB1; around 560 for DQA1; around 610 for DPA1; under 490 for DPB1. A few DR-DQ haplotypes were treated as single units for association and clustering because of strong linkage in the cohort. Across approximately 400 genotyped donors of the cohort, an average of about 240,000 unique TCR beta nucleotide sequences per donor were sequenced, and 15% to 20% of those sequences were non-productive. An early release that covered some 640 HLA-typed donors contained around 330 gigabases of sequencing data and around 85 million unique TCR sequences. Every repertoire in the discovery cohort had been generated on one and the same sequencing platform. A later genetic analysis used genome-wide SNP genotypes for about 65% of the 666 donors, treating that subset as a discovery cohort. The study combined high-throughput TCR immunosequencing, statistical association of individual TCRs with disease status, and machine learning to predict cytomegalovirus infection status. Donor age, sex, ethnicity and CMV serostatus were collected together with the repertoire data. Overall study results and their limits: An earlier analysis of some 590 of the donors showed that most TCR beta V segments appeared in productive rearrangements either about 87% or about 30% of the time, which broadly matched IMGT annotations. Because HLA typing was unavailable for some donors at each locus, only the typed subset was used in association tests. Some IMGT-functional V segments, including TRBV6-2 and TRBV6-3, could not be told apart with the 87-base-pair reads, so those segments were excluded. While some public TCRs were present in many individuals, most TCR sequences turned up only very rarely across donors. According to a later analysis, TCR association rates differed among HLA loci, with DRB1 alleles showing the most associated TCRs and HLA-C alleles showing the fewest. A later analysis found that HLA-associated TCR beta chains were more clonally expanded and had lower generation probabilities than equally common non-associated chains. Roughly uniform sequencing depth across donors was assumed in presence/absence analyses, although this assumption may not hold. When HLA alleles, especially DR and DQ, strongly co-occurred, TCR associations were difficult to assign to individual alleles. A cluster of highly shared sequence variants was judged likely to be a technical artifact of the sequencing pipeline. A later analysis found that most CMV-associated TCR beta chains appeared HLA-restricted, with HLA associations seemingly driven largely by CMV exposure. A later genetic analysis reported fewer N-insertions in productive TCRs among donors in an Asian-associated ancestry cluster than the roughly 700-donor mean. A further reported finding was that TCR beta sequences accurately predicted the HLA-A and HLA-B alleles for most subjects in the first cohort. Because counts were too low, roughly 16 rarely observed V segments, including chromosome 9 orphons, were excluded from the earlier analysis of under 650 of the donors. It was suggested by the authors that the approach could potentially be generalized to other disease states and immunological phenotypes. A later analysis reported that several top co-occurrence clusters appeared linked to parvovirus B19, influenza, CMV and Epstein-Barr virus. A total of 150 or so TCR beta chains were listed by the study as associated with cytomegalovirus. Three of the identified cytomegalovirus-associated TCR beta chains were confirmed in vitro to be specific for cytomegalovirus antigens. In this cohort, only TCR beta chains were sequenced, and detectable features were limited by the absence of alpha or paired-chain data. V-gene and J-gene trimming of TCR beta chains was associated with a missense DCLRE1C variant in a later genetic analysis, and the association was replicated in an independent cohort. For the cohort, immune exposure information was limited to CMV serostatus. The classifier was reported to diagnose cytomegalovirus status with high specificity and sensitivity in both the original and validation cohorts. Correlated functional status among segregating V segments might reflect linkage disequilibrium, but an unknown experimental factor could not be ruled out. At a false discovery rate of 0.05, a later analysis linked 16,951 TCR beta sequences to specific HLA alleles.

In total, over 600 healthy bone marrow donors made up the cohort. At the time of sampling, every cohort member was nominally healthy, though immune exposures that went unrecorded were likely present. The donor tested CMV seronegative, placing the donor among the 352 seronegative members of the cohort. Each donor provided a peripheral blood sample, and peripheral blood mononuclear cells were used for TCR beta sequencing. Genomic DNA extraction from the blood cell samples was performed with the Qiagen DNeasy Blood Extraction Kit. Library preparation was by the immunoSEQ multiplex PCR assay. The multiplex PCR relied on a mix of 60 forward primers for TCR Vbeta segments and 13 reverse primers for TCR Jbeta segments. The CDR3 region of rearranged TCR beta genes was amplified from genomic DNA by a multiplex PCR assay. The amplified TCR beta libraries were sequenced on the Illumina HiSeq System as 87-base-pair reads. Under the source paper's analysis protocol: In a later analysis, some 80 million unique TCR beta chains were counted across the roughly 610 repertoires, and around 10 million of these chains were shared by at least two donors. To remove PCR and sequencing errors, raw reads were error-corrected and collapsed into unique sequences using a nearest-neighbor algorithm that merged closely related sequences. CDR3 sequences were aligned to IMGT reference sequences to assign V, D and J gene segments. Each retained sequence needed at least a six-nucleotide match to both a V gene segment and a J gene segment. A rearrangement was called productive if the CDR3 had no stop codons and remained in frame with V and J, and every other rearrangement was called non-productive. Following IMGT convention, CDR3 was defined as the stretch from the second conserved V-encoded cysteine to the conserved J-encoded phenylalanine. Sequences without an unambiguous match to a single V gene segment were excluded from the earlier analysis of 500 to 700 of the donors. In an earlier analysis of several hundred of the donors, V segments were called functional above 56.7% productive rearrangements and were called segregating when the between-donor standard deviation exceeded 5%. A statistical classification framework was built to diagnose cytomegalovirus status from the catalog of TCR beta chain sequences. A later analysis assigned V and J genes by comparing TCR nucleotide sequences with IMGT/GENE-DB human TR gene sequences. A later analysis assigned CDR3 sequences and most-parsimonious VDJ recombination scenarios with the TCRdist pipeline. In a later analysis, every TCR beta chain was defined by the combination of its CDR3 amino acid sequence and its V-gene family, and reads without a unique V-gene family were dropped. In a later analysis, approximately 640 highly shared, low-generation-probability nucleotide sequences were removed to address suspected cross-contamination and a sequencing artifact. A later analysis calculated a clonal expansion index for each public chain from normalized within-repertoire ranks of inferred template counts. Generation probabilities in a later analysis came from a VDJ recombination model fitted to out-of-frame rearrangements, and those results were checked against IGoR. A later analysis scored TCR-TCR, TCR-HLA and TCR-CMV co-occurrence with hypergeometric tests, applying a repertoire-size bias correction to TCR pairs. To estimate false discovery rates, a later analysis permuted the HLA or CMV assignments 20 times. In a later analysis, co-occurring TCRs were grouped using DBSCAN, and TCRdist sequence similarity was added for clustering within HLA-allele-positive subsets. Repertoires with fewer than 30,000 or more than 120,000 public chains, plus five repertoires with anomalous nucleotide sharing, were excluded from co-occurrence clustering. The immuneACCESS repertoire file appears here via TCRdb, limited to in-frame rearrangements. These files lack a portion of the clones; in checked studies, under half of the deficit traces to unresolved V genes, and the cause of the others is not known. The V and J calls and clone size were taken over from that table, and D and trimming were inferred from the DNA. This sample holds about 150,000 clones; 87% were observed only once. The top ten hold around 5.5% of the sample.

The sequence came from a woman aged 30 to 39 in good health and CMV-seronegative. Rearrangement joined TRBV28 to TRBJ2-3, with 8 bases in between that match TRBD2. The specimen was PBMCs. The sequence in DNA is TGTGCCAGCAGGAGCGGGAGTGGCACAGATACGCAGTATTTT. Its amino acids are CASRSGSGTDTQYF.